Sequencing of this T cell receptor (beta chain) was carried out in a study of cytomegalovirus exposure and HLA in healthy donors. Study as a whole: In an earlier analysis, 95 million to 130 million unique TCR beta sequences were found from some 180 million T cells. General observations from the study: Earlier findings revealed that most TCR beta V segments proved productive either about 87% or about 30% of the time.

V lost 4 bases and J lost 5, with 15 bases in between. The germline gives CDR1 SGHRS, CDR2 YFSETQ. This CDR3 comprises 14 residues. PCR was performed using 60 Vbeta and 13 Jbeta primers. In the original processing: Later reanalysis found 75 million to 100 million unique TCR beta chains, around 9.9 million of them shared. Profiled with immunoSEQ multiplex PCR; TCRdb holds only in-frame clones, not every one. V and J calls and clone size are copied from that table; D and trimming were computed from the DNA. The repertoire includes about 150,000 clones, around 73% of them detected once, and over 1.1% sits in the top ten. This clone appeared once. What it binds is unknown.

Sequences were obtained from PBMCs. The rearrangement links TRBV5-1 to TRBJ1-2, with D maybe TRBD1 (6 bases). The source of this sequence is a male donor in good health and CMV-seronegative. The CDR3 DNA sequence: TGCGCCAGCAGCCCGGGGGGACAAGGGTATGGCTACACCTTC. It encodes CASSPGGQGYGYTF. The variable domain in full, completed from reference TRBV5-1 and TRBJ1-2, reads KAGVTQTPRYLIKTRGQQVTLSCSPISGHRSVSWYQQTPGQGLQFLFEYFSETQRNKGNFPGRFSGRQFSNSRSEMNVSTLELGDSALYLCASSPGGQGYGYTFGSGTRLTVV.